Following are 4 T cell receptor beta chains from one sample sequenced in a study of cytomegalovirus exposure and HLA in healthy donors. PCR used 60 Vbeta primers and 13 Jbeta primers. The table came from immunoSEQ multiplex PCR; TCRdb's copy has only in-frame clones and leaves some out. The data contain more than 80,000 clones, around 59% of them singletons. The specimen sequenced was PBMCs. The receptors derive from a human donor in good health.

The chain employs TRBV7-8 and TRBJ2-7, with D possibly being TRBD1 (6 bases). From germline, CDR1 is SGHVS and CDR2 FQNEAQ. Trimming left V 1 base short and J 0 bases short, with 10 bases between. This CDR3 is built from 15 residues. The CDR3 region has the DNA TGTGCCAGCAGCTTAGAGGGGGATTCCTCCTACGAGCAGTACTTC. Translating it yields CASSLEGDSSYEQYF. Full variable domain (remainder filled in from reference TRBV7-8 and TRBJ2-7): GAGVSQSPRYKVAKRGQDVALRCDPISGHVSLFWYQQALGQGPEFLTYFQNEAQLDKSGLPSDRFFAERPEGSVSTLKIQRTQQEDSAVYLCASSLEGDSSYEQYFGPGTRLTVT.

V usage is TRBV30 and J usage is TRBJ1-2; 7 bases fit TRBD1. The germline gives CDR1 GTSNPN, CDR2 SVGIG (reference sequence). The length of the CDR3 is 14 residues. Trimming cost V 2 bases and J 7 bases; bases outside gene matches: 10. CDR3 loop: CAWSLDRRGGGYTF. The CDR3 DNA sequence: TGTGCCTGGAGTCTGGACAGGAGGGGTGGTGGCTACACCTTC.

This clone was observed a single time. This CDR3 reads CASSLDRNSPLHF. For the CDR3, the DNA is TGTGCCAGCAGCTTGGACAGGAATTCACCCCTCCACTTT. The V gene is TRBV5-6, the J gene TRBJ1-6; a possible D gene is TRBD1 (5 bases). Germline values: CDR1 SGHDT, CDR2 YYEEEE. The CDR3 consists of 13 residues. V gave up 0 bases and J gave up 7 bases, with 5 bases separating them.

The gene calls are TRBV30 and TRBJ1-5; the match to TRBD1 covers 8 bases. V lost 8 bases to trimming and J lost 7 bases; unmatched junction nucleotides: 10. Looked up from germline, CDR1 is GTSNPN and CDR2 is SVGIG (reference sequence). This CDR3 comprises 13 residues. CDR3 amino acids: CALAEQGGQPQHF. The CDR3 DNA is TGTGCCCTCGCGGAACAGGGGGGCCAGCCCCAGCATTTT.